This TCR beta chain was captured in a study of shared clonotypes between healthy human individuals. Turning to the study itself: A donor's plate count was three for CD4 naive and three for CD4 memory; CD8 naive had two and CD8 memory one. Study findings and constraints: Sharing across a few donors was seen in 4.5% to 5.5% of naive CD4 clonotypes.

Naive CD8 cells, CD45RO-negative and positively selected for CCR7, excluded terminally differentiated effector memory CD45RA+ cells. For this clone: Its antigen remains unknown.

The authors ran the assay at deep level. TCRdb keeps only in-frame clones here, not all; method: immunoSEQ multiplex PCR. Among roughly 1,800,000 clones listed, about 94% were seen once. Germline V gene data show CDR1 as SQVTM and CDR2 as ANQGSEA. This CDR3 is 15 amino acids long. V lost 4 bases to trimming and J lost 2 bases, with 17 bases between them. This TCR was recovered from a young man in good health. The sample comprised naive CD8+ T cells sorted from blood. The V gene is TRBV29-1, the J gene TRBJ1-1; no firm D call. Here the CDR3 reads CSVVWGWMENTEAFF. The CDR3 DNA reads as TGCAGCGTTGTTTGGGGATGGATGGAAAACACTGAAGCTTTCTTT. Filled out from reference TRBV29-1 and TRBJ1-1, the complete variable domain reads SAVISQKPSRDICQRGTSLTIQCQVDSQVTMMFWYRQQPGQSLTLIATANQGSEATYESGFVIDKFPISRPNLTFSTLTVSNMSPEDSSIYLCSVVWGWMENTEAFFGQGTRLTVV.